This T cell receptor (beta chain) appears in the sequencing data of a study of blood T cell repertoires in COVID-19. Assay: immunoSEQ multiplex PCR; the TCRdb copy retains only in-frame clones and omits some. Here the sample spans fewer than 250,000 clones, around 84% being singletons. Trimming pared 5 bases from V and 5 bases from J, leaving 4 bases between. This CDR3 is 11 amino acids long. The germline V gene has CDR1 MNHEY and CDR2 SVGEGT. V is TRBV6-2 or TRBV6-3 and J is TRBJ2-1; no definite D call. The clonotype originates from a woman aged 40 to 50 with acute COVID-19. Input material: PBMCs or T cells enriched from blood (not recorded which). The CDR3 nucleotides read TGTGCCAGCAGTGACAACAATGAGCAGTTCTTC. This gives the protein CASSDNNEQFF.